This T cell receptor (beta chain) was captured by sequencing in a study of shared clonotypes between healthy human individuals. Whole-study results and caveats: Researchers sampled blood only, noting tissue repertoires likely differ. Unshared clonotypes carried lower generation probabilities than those common to all four donors.

There were no recent acute infections or vaccinations among the donors, who were healthy HIV-negative adults. This CDR3 spans 14 amino acids. Germline-derived CDR1 and CDR2 are KGHSH and LQKENI. Of note for this clone: As yet, its antigen is unknown.

Repertoires were generated with immunoSEQ multiplex PCR, while TCRdb's copy carries only in-frame clones and drops some. Altogether over a million clones are present, 70% to 80% being singletons, with the ten largest covering around 0.61%. The receptor was derived from a man aged 18 to 29 in good health. Some clones in this sample may be carry-over from other donors' samples. V is TRBV18 and J is TRBJ2-5; D is ambiguous. The DNA end is a closer match to TRBJ2-7, so the J assignment may be wrong. Input material: memory CD4+ T cells from PBMCs. Subset specified: CD45RA-negative fraction. The CDR3 is CASSPGLVNNEQYF. The DNA for the CDR3 is TGTGCCAGCTCACCCGGATTGGTGAATAACGAGCAGTACTTC.